This T cell receptor (beta chain) was captured by sequencing in a study of shared clonotypes between healthy human individuals (dated by TCRdb to 2019 to 2021). Broadly, across the study: The cohort included three men and two women between 18 and 49 years of age. To increase sequencing depth and limit assay-specific biases, different laboratories used diverse techniques to prepare libraries and sequence TCR repertoires. For each donor, CD4 naive and CD4 memory were each run on three plates, CD8 naive on two plates, and CD8 memory on one plate. Each donor's leukapheresis produced roughly between roughly 0.85 and 9.5 billion PBMCs. The study deeply sequenced blood TCR repertoires of five healthy adults to estimate repertoire size and the extent of clonotype sharing between individuals. Broader findings and caveats from the paper: Even with the large sequencing depth, rarefaction of the sorted-subset datasets indicated that sequencing was incomplete. Higher generation probabilities were observed for clonotypes shared by all four sorted-subset donors than for non-shared clonotypes. Naive subsets generally had larger estimated clonotype richness than memory subsets. Sampling was restricted to blood, and TCR repertoires in tissue are likely to differ from TCR repertoires in blood. The genetic and exposure-history diversity represented was limited by the small number of donors. About 5% of naive CD4, around 4% of naive CD8, approximately 2% of memory CD4, and roughly 0.4% of memory CD8 clonotypes were shared across a few donors. Pairwise subsampling indicated that sequencing depth was expected to affect the degree of clonotype sharing among donors.

The sample holds a few counts of this clone. Its antigen remains unidentified. The record has no base qualities; no much larger clone is one base away. Using the deep immunoSEQ assay, multiplex PCR amplified TCR CDR3 regions from genomic DNA. Extracted genomic DNA from each cell subset was spread evenly across all wells of several immunoSEQ 96-well plates, with each plate serving as a replicate. For sorted subsets, roughly 190 ng of genomic DNA, equivalent to some 30,000 T cell genomes, went into each replicate PCR. Purified libraries were measured with a Qubit 3.0 fluorometer, size-checked on a Bioanalyzer 2100, and measured again with the KAPA Library Quantification kit. Each immunoSEQ 96-well plate was sequenced on its own single-read 150-cycle Illumina NextSeq 550 flow cell. The authors' pipeline ran thus. The immunoSEQ output contained only junctional sequences without quality scores, so filtering could not match that applied to full-length reads. Sequences were annotated with PyIR, a Python wrapper for IgBLAST v1.9, using IMGT germline references to assign V/J genes and CDR3. Reads were removed for weak V/J assignments (E-value above 1e-6), missing CDR3, stop codons, out-of-frame junctions, or ambiguous translated residues. V3J clonotypes were defined as sequences sharing the same inferred V gene, J gene, and CDR3 amino acid sequence. To compute the percentage overlap between repertoires, the number of shared unique clonotypes was divided by the size of the smaller repertoire. Three approaches were used to assess repertoire richness: RTK rarefaction, the Chao1 estimator, and Recon v2.1 estimates of unobserved clonotypes. Generation probabilities for all TCRbeta clonotypes obtained by the gDNA method from a handful of donors were computed using OLGA. TCRdb obtained this table from immuneACCESS and retained in-frame rearrangements with V and J assigned. These tables miss some clones; where compared with another copy, unresolved V genes account for less than half of the shortfall, and the remainder is unexplained. V and J calls and clone size follow that table, whereas D and trimming were derived from the DNA. The sample table lists roughly 1 million clones, 70% to 80% of them with a count of one. About 1.5% of the sample lies in the top ten.

The donors were healthy, HIV-negative adults with no recently reported acute infections or vaccinations. Every donor was a Caucasian adult living in Nashville, Tennessee, USA. CD4+ T cells were enriched by magnetic negative selection; naive cells were then positively selected on CD45RA, and the negative fraction formed the memory subset. After blood collection by leukapheresis, PBMCs were isolated using Ficoll-Histopaque density gradient centrifugation and then cryopreserved in the vapor phase of liquid nitrogen. Analytical flow cytometry was used to check the purity and quantity of every magnetically sorted T cell population. Genomic DNA was isolated from every sorted fraction and measured by UV absorbance on a Nanodrop 2000c. Reading the germline V gene (reference sequence) gives CDR1 LNHNV and CDR2 YYDKDF. The CDR3 runs 14 amino acids, cysteine and phenylalanine included. CDR3 DNA is the only sequence kept; it has 42 bases, read in frame from the first base. V is cut by 3 bases and J by 0 bases, and the space between the germline ends is 8 bases.

The source is a man aged 18 to 30 in good health. The sample comprised memory CD4+ T cells sorted from blood. The sample's cell subset or site label, decoded: CD45RA-negative fraction. The chain uses TRBV15 and TRBJ1-1; the D gene is perhaps TRBD1, from 5 matching bases. The encoded CDR3 is CATSRDTVNTEAFF. The DNA is TGTGCCACCAGCAGGGACACGGTGAACACTGAAGCTTTCTTT.